Below, 32 T cell receptor beta chains from the same sample are listed, as sequenced in a study of cytomegalovirus exposure and HLA in healthy donors. Both 60 Vbeta primers and 13 Jbeta primers went into the PCR. Generated by immunoSEQ multiplex PCR, the TCRdb table keeps only in-frame clones and is missing some. The sample carries more than 140,000 clones, 77% recorded once. Specimen: PBMCs. These receptor sequences come from a female donor in good health and CMV-seronegative.

The chain carries TRBV5-4 and TRBJ2-5; maybe TRBD2 (5 bases). This CDR3 has 13 residues. Trimming took 3 bases from V and 4 from J, leaving 10 bases between them. Germline CDR1 and CDR2: SGHNT and YYREEE (reference sequence). The CDR3: CASSSRDSETQYF. The CDR3 region has the DNA TGTGCCAGCAGCTCCCGGGATTCAGAGACCCAGTACTTC.

The chain combines TRBV5-1 with TRBJ2-1, with TRBD2 identical over 8 bases. Germline assignment: CDR1 SGHRS and CDR2 YFSETQ. This CDR3 comprises 17 residues. V dropped 3 bases and J dropped 6; count of bases not matched to a gene: 14. This CDR3 reads CASSYSLAGGSFNEQFF. The CDR3 coding sequence is TGCGCCAGCAGCTACTCTCTTGCGGGAGGATCGTTCAATGAGCAGTTCTTC.

This chain uses TRBV5-1 with TRBJ1-2, with a tentative D call TRBD1 (6 bases). The V gene's germline CDR1 is SGHRS and CDR2 YFSETQ. The CDR3 consists of 15 residues. V gave up 0 bases and J gave up 2 bases, with 11 bases separating them. The CDR3 loop is CASSLEDSWNYGYTF. DNA for the CDR3: TGCGCCAGCAGCTTGGAGGACAGTTGGAACTATGGCTACACCTTC.

The rearrangement uses TRBV11-3 and TRBJ2-7; D unresolved. The CDR3 extends over 13 amino acids. The germline V gene encodes CDR1 SGHNT and CDR2 YENEEA. V lost 1 base, J lost 4 bases, and 8 bases lay in between. CDR3 loop: CASSLGGIYEQYF. CDR3 in DNA: TGTGCCAGCAGCTTAGGAGGAATTTACGAGCAGTACTTC. The variable domain in full, completed from reference TRBV11-3 and TRBJ2-7, reads EAGVVQSPRYKIIEKKQPVAFWCNPISGHNTLYWYLQNLGQGPELLIRYENEEAVDDSQLPKDRFSAERLKGVDSTLKIQPAELGDSAVYLCASSLGGIYEQYFGPGTRLTVT.

V usage is TRBV19 and J usage is TRBJ1-2; tentatively, D is TRBD1 (5 bases). Germline CDR1 LNHDA, CDR2 SQIVND (reference sequence). With 3 bases removed from V and 4 bases from J, the gap between germline ends came to 21 bases. The CDR3 has 17 amino acids. CDR3 in DNA: TGTGCCAGTAGTATCCACGAATTCGACAGAGTCGCCTATGGCTACACCTTC. Translation gives CASSIHEFDRVAYGYTF.

The chain couples TRBV6-1 to TRBJ1-6; D uncertain. The CDR3 consists of 14 residues. The V gene lost 2 bases and the J gene lost 12 bases, with 14 bases spanning the gap. CDR1 and CDR2 from the germline V gene are MNHNS and SASEGT. CDR3 DNA: TGTGCCAGCAGTGAATCCTTCCGGGTGGGACCCCTCCACTTT. Its protein product is CASSESFRVGPLHF.

The chain uses TRBV5-6 and TRBJ1-2, with TRBD1 as a possible D gene (6 bases). The CDR3 runs to 13 residues. Per germline, CDR1 SGHDT and CDR2 YYEEEE. The germline V and J ends were trimmed by 4 bases and 4 bases, with 11 bases remaining between them. The CDR3 region has the DNA TGTGCCAGCAGCCCCCGGGACACCTATGGCTACACCTTC. Translation gives CASSPRDTYGYTF.

J is TRBJ2-5 and V is TRBV14; possible D gene TRBD2, 5 bases. With 5 bases removed from V and 2 bases from J, the gap between germline ends came to 15 bases. The germline V gene has CDR1 SGHDN and CDR2 FVKESK. The CDR3 covers 15 residues. Written as DNA, the CDR3 is TGTGCCAGCAGCTCCCAACCGGGCGGGCAAGAGACCCAGTACTTC. Protein product: CASSSQPGGQETQYF.

The chain employs TRBV2 and TRBJ2-1; maybe TRBD2 (5 bases). V lost 6 bases and J 14 bases, leaving 14 bases between the germline ends. The CDR3 covers 11 residues. Germline CDR1 and CDR2: SNHLY and FYNNEI. CDR3 DNA sequence: TGTGCCAGCAGCGATGGGTGGGGAGAGTTCTTC. This sequence encodes CASSDGWGEFF. Full variable domain (outside the CDR3, taken from reference TRBV2 and TRBJ2-1): EPEVTQTPSHQVTQMGQEVILRCVPISNHLYFYWYRQILGQKVEFLVSFYNNEISEKSEIFDDQFSVERPDGSNFTLKIRSTKLEDSAMYFCASSDGWGEFFGPGTRLTVL.

Notes on this clone: This CDR3 is also generated by other DNA sequences in the sample. The chain links TRBV6-1 to TRBJ2-7; TRBD1 might be the D (6 bases). From germline, CDR1 is MNHNS and CDR2 SASEGT. Trimming cost V 6 bases and J 7 bases, with 19 bases left between them. CDR3 length: 14 residues. CDR3 sequence (DNA): TGTGCCAGCAGCGCGCGTGGACAGAGCTATGAGCAGTACTTC. Its translation is CASSARGQSYEQYF.

The V and J genes are TRBV27 and TRBJ1-1; tentative D call: TRBD1 (5 bases). The CDR3 is 14 residues long. Germline V gene sequence: CDR1 MNHEY, CDR2 SMNVEV (reference sequence). The germline V and J ends were trimmed by 2 bases and 6 bases, with 13 bases remaining between them. The chain's CDR3 is CASSLGGRRAEAFF. As DNA, the CDR3 is TGTGCCAGCAGTTTAGGGGGGAGGAGGGCTGAAGCTTTCTTT.

The V call is TRBV15, the J call TRBJ2-1; 8 nucleotides line up with TRBD2. Germline V CDR1 and CDR2: LNHNV, YYDKDF (reference sequence). J gave up 2 bases and V 5 bases, and 5 bases lay outside the gene matches. The CDR3 has 15 residues. This chain's CDR3 is CATSPIAGPYNEQFF. CDR3 nucleotide sequence: TGTGCCACCAGCCCGATAGCGGGGCCCTACAATGAGCAGTTCTTC.

The chain uses TRBV7-9 and TRBJ1-2; 10 bases are a match to TRBD1. This CDR3 comprises 16 residues. Germline trimming cut 5 bases from V and 8 bases from J; bases unmatched to any gene: 14. CDR1 is SEHNR, CDR2 FQNEAQ, per germline (reference sequence). Here the CDR3 reads CASSPRTGGGLWGYTF. In nucleotides, the CDR3 is TGTGCCAGCAGCCCCCGGACAGGGGGGGGTTTATGGGGCTACACCTTC.

The rearrangement links TRBV6-1 to TRBJ2-7; weak D call: TRBD2 (5 bases). Germline loops: CDR1 MNHNS, CDR2 SASEGT. The CDR3 spans 14 residues. Trimming cost V 6 bases and J 0 bases, with 12 bases left between them. The CDR3 protein is CASRSEGGSYEQYF. In DNA form, the CDR3 reads TGTGCCAGCAGAAGCGAAGGAGGCTCCTACGAGCAGTACTTC.

The rearrangement joins TRBV11-2 to TRBJ1-1; 7 bases fit TRBD1. V shed 0 bases and J 4 bases; nucleotides not matched to a gene: 2. Germline CDR1 is SGHAT and CDR2 is FQNNGV. The CDR3 sequence is 14 residues long. CDR3 in amino acids: CASSLDRDSTEAFF. As DNA, the CDR3 is TGTGCCAGCAGCTTAGACCGGGACAGCACTGAAGCTTTCTTT.

The CDR3 nucleotides read TGTGCCTGGAGCGGATCGGGGTACGAGCAGTACTTC. Encoded protein: CAWSGSGYEQYF. The chain carries TRBV30 and TRBJ2-7; possibly TRBD2 for D (5 bases). Germline V gene sequence: CDR1 GTSNPN, CDR2 SVGIG (reference sequence). Between the trimmed V and J ends, which lost 3 bases and 4 bases, there was a span of 10 bases. This CDR3 region has 12 residues.

The chain carries TRBV27 and TRBJ1-1; D possibly corresponds to TRBD1 (5 bases). V lost 6 bases and J lost 3, with 20 bases in between. Germline V CDR1 and CDR2: MNHEY, SMNVEV (reference sequence). The CDR3 totals 16 residues. The CDR3 DNA follows: TGTGCCAGCAGGGGTACCCCAGGGACTCTCCACACTGAAGCTTTCTTT. Translation gives CASRGTPGTLHTEAFF.

The V call is TRBV2, the J call TRBJ1-5; possible D gene TRBD1, 5 bases. In germline, CDR1 is SNHLY, CDR2 FYNNEI. The CDR3 is 13 amino acids. V lost 5 bases and J 5 bases, leaving 10 bases between the germline ends. CDR3 loop: CASSPDSYQPQHF. CDR3 DNA: TGTGCCAGCAGTCCAGACAGTTATCAGCCCCAGCATTTT.

Worth noting for this clone: One junction end does not reproduce the germline sequence, and a read error may be involved. The chain joins TRBV6-5 to TRBJ1-1; 7 nucleotides match TRBD1. The CDR3 covers 15 residues. Germline V gene lookup returns CDR1 MNHEY and CDR2 SVGAGI. The CDR3 DNA reads TGTGCCAGCAGTCCGGCAGGGGGGTGGAGTTCTGAGGCTTTCTTT. Its protein is CASSPAGGWSSEAFF.

DNA for the CDR3: TGTGCCAGCAGCCAGGGACAGAACTATGGCTACACCTTC. This codes for CASSQGQNYGYTF. The rearrangement joins TRBV27 to TRBJ1-2, with 7 positions matching TRBD1. V lost 6 bases to trimming and J lost 2 bases; unmatched junction nucleotides: 3. Germline V gene data show CDR1 as MNHEY and CDR2 as SMNVEV (reference sequence). CDR3 length: 13 residues.

V gene TRBV21-1 combines with J gene TRBJ2-7; TRBD1 reflects the table's D call only, with no check against the DNA. TRBV21-1 is flagged as a pseudogene. The CDR3 sequence is 13 residues long. This chain's CDR3 is CARQGPLSYEQYF. The CDR3 bases are TGTGCAAGACAGGGGCCCCTCTCCTACGAGCAGTACTTC.

V usage is TRBV2 and J usage is TRBJ1-2; TRBD1 matches 8 bases. Unmatched junction bases numbered 16, after V lost 6 bases and J lost 4 bases. Germline values: CDR1 SNHLY, CDR2 FYNNEI. CDR3 length: 17 residues. As DNA, the CDR3 is TGTGCCAGCAGGGCAATACGGGACAGGACCCTCCTCTATGGCTACACCTTC. The encoded protein is CASRAIRDRTLLYGYTF.

This clone has ten or more counts. This chain connects TRBV4-1 to TRBJ2-7; no clear D gene. V gave up 3 bases and J gave up 3 bases, with 9 bases separating them. This CDR3 has 13 residues. Per the germline V gene, CDR1 is MGHRA and CDR2 is YSYEKL. CDR3 residues: CASSQDSFYEQYF. The CDR3, as DNA: TGCGCCAGCAGCCAGGATAGCTTCTACGAGCAGTACTTC.

The chain recombines TRBV5-1 with TRBJ2-1, with a possible D match to TRBD1 (5 bases). Trimming took 1 base from V and 0 from J, leaving 11 bases between them. This CDR3 spans 16 amino acids. The V gene's germline CDR1 is SGHRS and CDR2 YFSETQ. DNA of the CDR3: TGCGCCAGCAGCTTGCAAGGGGCTAGCTCCTACAATGAGCAGTTCTTC. As protein: CASSLQGASSYNEQFF.

This clone has only a few counts. The chain carries TRBV5-1 and TRBJ2-1, with D possibly being TRBD1 (6 bases). The CDR3 contains 17 residues. The germline V and J ends were trimmed by 4 bases and 7 bases, with 24 bases remaining between them. Germline CDR1 and CDR2: SGHRS and YFSETQ. The CDR3 here is CASSHYRDTGAWNEQFF. The CDR3 coding sequence is TGCGCCAGCAGCCACTACAGGGACACCGGGGCTTGGAATGAGCAGTTCTTC.

The V gene is TRBV6-5, the J gene TRBJ2-5; D may be TRBD1 (5 bases). Trimming pared 6 bases from V and 2 bases from J, leaving 10 bases between. This CDR3 has 13 residues. Germline lookup yields CDR1 MNHEY and CDR2 SVGAGI. The CDR3 bases are TGTGCCAGCAGGAGGACAAATCAAGAGACCCAGTACTTC. Translating gives CASRRTNQETQYF.

V gene TRBV6-1 combines with J gene TRBJ2-6; TRBD1 agrees at 8 bases. J was trimmed by 0 bases and V by 7 bases; bases with no gene match: 2. CDR3 length equals 15 residues. Germline V gene data show CDR1 as MNHNS and CDR2 as SASEGT. The CDR3 DNA sequence: TGTGCCAGCATCACAGGGGGCTCTGGGGCCAACGTCCTGACTTTC. It yields the protein CASITGGSGANVLTF.

The rearrangement uses TRBV21-1 and TRBJ1-1. TRBV21-1 is a known pseudogene. The CDR3 sequence is 16 residues long. The CDR3 bases are TGTGCCAGCAGCAAAGAAGAGGAGAAAGGTAGCACTGAAGCTTTCTTT. The encoded protein is CASSKEEEKGSTEAFF.

Only a few counts were recorded for this clone. V is TRBV4-1 and J is TRBJ1-1; the D is unclear. The CDR3 runs to 16 residues. CDR1 and CDR2 (germline): MGHRA, YSYEKL. The V end lost 1 base, the J end lost 1 base, and 13 bases lay between the germline ends. In DNA, the CDR3 is TGCGCCAGCAGCCAAGTCCGGGCTGCGGGGAACACTGAAGCTTTCTTT. Translated, it gives CASSQVRAAGNTEAFF.

This sequence joins TRBV6-4 and TRBJ1-1; 8 bases match TRBD1. The V segment lost 6 bases and the J segment 2 bases; nucleotides outside the gene matches: 14. The CDR3 is 17 residues long. Germline V gives CDR1 MRHNA, CDR2 SNTAGT. CDR3 protein: CASRMTGEYPPNTEAFF. CDR3 DNA: TGTGCCAGCAGGATGACAGGGGAGTATCCTCCCAACACTGAAGCTTTCTTT.

The rearrangement joins TRBV5-1 to TRBJ2-4; the D is unclear. Germline-derived CDR1 and CDR2 are SGHRS and YFSETQ. The CDR3 runs to 14 residues. Trimming stripped 0 bases from V and 0 bases from J, with 4 bases between. This CDR3 is CASSLALAKNIQYF. The CDR3, as DNA: TGCGCCAGCAGCTTGGCTCTAGCCAAAAACATTCAGTACTTC.

V gene TRBV27 combines with J gene TRBJ1-2; 7 bases match TRBD1. Unmatched junction bases numbered 7, after V lost 2 bases and J lost 10 bases. CDR1 and CDR2 from the germline V gene are MNHEY and SMNVEV (reference sequence). The CDR3 is 13 amino acids. The CDR3 sequence is CASSLNRGRVYTF. The CDR3 region has the DNA TGTGCCAGCAGTTTAAACAGGGGAAGAGTCTACACCTTC.